This TCR beta chain was sequenced for a study of CD8 T cells in ankylosing spondylitis. Germline-derived CDR1 and CDR2 are SGHTA and FQGNSA. The CDR3 is 15 amino acids. V gave up 3 bases and J gave up 8 bases; unmatched junction bases: 8. Study-level findings and limits: Disease-associated clones were reportedly significantly overrepresented in matched ankylosing spondylitis synovial fluid. Among TCR beta sequences, a motif of eight highly homologous variants appeared characteristic of ankylosing spondylitis blood. Disease-linked clones were CD8+ and relatively rare in peripheral blood.

Making the TCR beta libraries involved quantitative 5'-RACE with molecular barcodes. TCRdb re-called the 5' RACE reads with MiXCR, one entry per CDR3 protein. The table records a few hundred thousand distinct CDR3 sequences, 8% to 11% of them present only once. This clonotype has a count of ten or more. The antigen remains undetermined. The genes are TRBV7-2 and TRBJ1-2, with TRBD1 identical over 11 bases. The sequencing sample was made of blood, either unsorted or a sorted T cell fraction (not recorded which). The source of this sequence is a male donor with ankylosing spondylitis or in good health (not recorded which). The CDR3 loop reads CASSFGRDRGSGYTF. CDR3 nucleotides: TGTGCCAGCAGCTTTGGCCGGGACAGGGGGAGCGGCTACACCTTC.